This TCR beta chain was identified in a study of T cell responses to AZD1222 COVID-19 vaccine. Study-wide points: The donor cohort was predominantly white British with a female majority, and clonal diversity may have been underestimated. Receipt of two AZD1222 doses was followed by a rise in Spike-specific TCR breadth and depth.

TCRdb keeps only in-frame clones here, not all; method: immunoSEQ multiplex PCR. The top ten hold around 6.5% of the sample, which has about 48,000 clones, just over 85% seen once. The V end was cut by 2 bases, the J end by 0 bases, with 7 bases between. This CDR3 contains 15 residues. The germline V gene encodes CDR1 SGHTA and CDR2 FQGNSA. To note about this clone: Its target is not known.

The material was peripheral blood, obtained 28 days after the second AZD1222 dose. The gene calls are TRBV7-2 and TRBJ2-2; no reliable D call. The clonotype comes from an adult who received the AZD1222 COVID-19 vaccine. The CDR3 loop is CASSLFPPNTGELFF. As DNA, the CDR3 is TGTGCCAGCAGCTTATTCCCTCCGAACACCGGGGAGCTGTTTTTT.